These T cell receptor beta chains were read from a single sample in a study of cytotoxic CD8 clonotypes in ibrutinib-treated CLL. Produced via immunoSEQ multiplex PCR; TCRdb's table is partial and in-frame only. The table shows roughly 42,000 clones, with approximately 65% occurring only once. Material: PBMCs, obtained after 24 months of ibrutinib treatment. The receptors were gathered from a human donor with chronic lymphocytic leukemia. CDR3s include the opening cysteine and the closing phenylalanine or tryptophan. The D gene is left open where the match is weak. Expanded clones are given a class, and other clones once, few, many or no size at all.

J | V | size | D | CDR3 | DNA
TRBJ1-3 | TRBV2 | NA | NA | CASSRNPGVSSGNTIYF | TGTGCCAGCAGCCGCAACCCCGGAGTAAGCTCTGGAAACACCATATATTTT
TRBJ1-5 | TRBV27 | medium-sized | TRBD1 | CASRGTGNQPQHF | TGTGCCAGCAGGGGGACAGGCAATCAGCCCCAGCATTTT
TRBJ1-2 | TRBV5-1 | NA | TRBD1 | CASSSGTGNGYTF | TGCGCCAGCAGCTCCGGGACAGGGAATGGCTACACCTTC
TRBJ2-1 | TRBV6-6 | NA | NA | CASSSVGGYNEQFF | TGTGCCAGCAGCTCGGTGGGGGGCTACAATGAGCAGTTCTTC
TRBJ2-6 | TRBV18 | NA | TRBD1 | CASSPLPKQGDHGANVLTF | TGTGCCAGCTCACCACTCCCAAAACAGGGGGACCATGGGGCCAACGTCCTGACTTTC
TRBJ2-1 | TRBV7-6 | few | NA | CASSFIRGNEQFF | TGTGCCAGCAGCTTCATCAGGGGCAATGAGCAGTTCTTC
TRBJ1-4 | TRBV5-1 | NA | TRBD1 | CASSDGTANEKLFF | TGCGCCAGCAGTGACGGGACAGCTAATGAAAAACTGTTTTTT
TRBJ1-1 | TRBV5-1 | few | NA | CASSFSGLNTEAFF | TGCGCCAGCAGCTTCTCGGGGCTGAACACTGAAGCTTTCTTT
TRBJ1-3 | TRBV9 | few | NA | CASSVSPGGNTIYF | TGTGCCAGCAGCGTAAGCCCTGGGGGAAACACCATATATTTT
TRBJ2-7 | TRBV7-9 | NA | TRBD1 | CASMGQIYEQYF | TGTGCCAGCATGGGACAGATCTACGAGCAGTACTTC
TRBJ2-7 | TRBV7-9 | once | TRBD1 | CASGWDRGRLQYF | TGTGCCAGCGGATGGGACAGGGGGCGCTTGCAGTACTTC
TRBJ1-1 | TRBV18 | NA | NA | CASSPFEGSNRGAEAFF | TGTGCCAGCTCACCATTTGAAGGCAGCAACCGAGGGGCTGAAGCTTTCTTT
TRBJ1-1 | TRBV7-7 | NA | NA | CASSPGRDTEAFF | TGTGCTAGCAGCCCCGGCAGGGACACTGAAGCTTTCTTT
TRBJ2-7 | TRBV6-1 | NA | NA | CASSERRRGSYEQYF | TGTGCCAGCAGTGAAAGAAGAAGGGGCTCCTACGAGCAGTACTTC
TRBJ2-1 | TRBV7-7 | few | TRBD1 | CASSNPGQGYNEQFF | TGTGCTAGCAGCAATCCGGGACAGGGGTACAATGAGCAGTTCTTC
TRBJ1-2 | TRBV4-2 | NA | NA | CASSQDKGGEHGYTF | TGTGCCAGCAGCCAAGACAAGGGGGGGGAACATGGCTACACCTTC
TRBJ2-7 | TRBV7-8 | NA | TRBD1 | CASSLRNRGHQYEQYF | TGTGCCAGCAGCTTAAGGAACAGGGGGCATCAATACGAGCAGTACTTC
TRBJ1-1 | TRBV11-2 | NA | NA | CASSLKRSTEAFF | TGTGCCAGCAGCTTAAAGAGGAGCACTGAAGCTTTCTTT
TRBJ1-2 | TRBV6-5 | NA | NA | CASSYLGTFDGYTF | TGTGCCAGCAGTTACCTCGGGACTTTCGATGGCTACACCTTC
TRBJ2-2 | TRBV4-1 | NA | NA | CASSQTTLSSGELFF | TGCGCCAGCAGCCAGACGACCTTGAGTTCCGGGGAGCTGTTTTTT
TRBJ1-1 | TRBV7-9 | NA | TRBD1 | CASAQGARTEAFF | TGTGCCAGCGCGCAGGGGGCGCGCACTGAAGCTTTCTTT
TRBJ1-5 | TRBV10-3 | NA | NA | CAISEIGGNQPQHF | TGTGCCATCAGTGAAATCGGAGGCAATCAGCCCCAGCATTTT
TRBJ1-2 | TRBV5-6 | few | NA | CASRRGQAYGYTF | TGTGCCAGCAGGAGAGGGCAGGCGTATGGCTACACCTTC
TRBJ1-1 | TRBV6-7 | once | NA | CASNIQYLQGGPPMNTEAFF | TGTGCCAGCAACATACAATACTTACAGGGTGGTCCCCCCATGAACACTGAAGCTTTCTTT
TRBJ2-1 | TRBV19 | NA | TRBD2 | CASSRFRTSGMDEQFF | TGTGCCAGTAGCCGATTCCGGACTAGCGGGATGGATGAGCAGTTCTTC
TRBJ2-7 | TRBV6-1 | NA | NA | CASRSVGDSYEQYF | TGTGCCAGCAGGAGCGTGGGGGACTCCTACGAGCAGTACTTC
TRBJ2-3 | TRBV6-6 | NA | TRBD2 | CASRRGGTDTQYF | TGTGCCTCTCGACGGGGGGGCACAGATACGCAGTATTTT
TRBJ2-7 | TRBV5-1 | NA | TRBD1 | CASSLVGTGFSYEQYF | TGCGCCAGCAGCTTGGTCGGGACAGGTTTCTCCTACGAGCAGTACTTC
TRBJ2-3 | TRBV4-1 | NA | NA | CASARGRTDTQYF | TGCGCCAGCGCCCGGGGACGGACAGATACGCAGTATTTT
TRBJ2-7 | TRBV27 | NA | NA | CASTPTGTRLWSAEQYF | TGTGCCAGCACCCCGACAGGGACTAGATTATGGTCGGCCGAGCAGTACTTC
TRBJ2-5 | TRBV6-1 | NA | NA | CASRYSQETQYF | TGTGCCAGCAGGTACAGCCAAGAGACCCAGTACTTC
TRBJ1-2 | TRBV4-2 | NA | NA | CASSQDRGPYGYTF | TGTGCCAGCAGCCAAGACAGGGGCCCCTATGGCTACACCTTC
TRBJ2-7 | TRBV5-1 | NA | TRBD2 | CASSLGRLAGGPSSLYEQYF | TGCGCCAGCAGCTTGGGACGTCTAGCGGGAGGGCCTTCGTCCCTCTACGAGCAGTACTTC
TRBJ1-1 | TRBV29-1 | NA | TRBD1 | CSVEAGTGDAEAFF | TGCAGCGTTGAAGCCGGGACAGGGGACGCTGAAGCTTTCTTT
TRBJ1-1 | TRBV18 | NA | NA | CASSSAGMNTEAFF | TGTGCCAGCTCATCGGCCGGGATGAACACTGAAGCTTTCTTT
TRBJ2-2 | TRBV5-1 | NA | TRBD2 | CASSYRGTSGENTGELFF | TGCGCCAGCAGCTACCGGGGGACTAGCGGGGAGAACACCGGGGAGCTGTTTTTT
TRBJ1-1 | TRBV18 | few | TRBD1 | CASSIAGTVNTEAFF | TGTGCCAGCTCAATTGCCGGGACAGTCAACACTGAAGCTTTCTTT
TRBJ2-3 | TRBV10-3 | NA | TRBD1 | CATHRGQNTDTQYF | TGTGCCACCCACAGGGGTCAAAACACAGATACGCAGTATTTT
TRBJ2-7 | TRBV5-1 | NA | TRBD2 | CASSLVGGGPSYEQYF | TGCGCCAGCAGCTTGGTAGGCGGGGGGCCCTCCTACGAGCAGTACTTC
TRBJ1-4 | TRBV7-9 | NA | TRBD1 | CASSSRTGVEKLFF | TGTGCCAGCAGCTCGAGGACAGGGGTTGAAAAACTGTTTTTT
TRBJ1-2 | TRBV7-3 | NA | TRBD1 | CASRPGTEHGYTF | TGTGCCAGCAGACCTGGGACAGAGCATGGCTACACCTTC
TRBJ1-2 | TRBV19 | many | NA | CASSISVYGYTF | TGTGCCAGTAGTATTTCGGTCTATGGCTACACCTTC